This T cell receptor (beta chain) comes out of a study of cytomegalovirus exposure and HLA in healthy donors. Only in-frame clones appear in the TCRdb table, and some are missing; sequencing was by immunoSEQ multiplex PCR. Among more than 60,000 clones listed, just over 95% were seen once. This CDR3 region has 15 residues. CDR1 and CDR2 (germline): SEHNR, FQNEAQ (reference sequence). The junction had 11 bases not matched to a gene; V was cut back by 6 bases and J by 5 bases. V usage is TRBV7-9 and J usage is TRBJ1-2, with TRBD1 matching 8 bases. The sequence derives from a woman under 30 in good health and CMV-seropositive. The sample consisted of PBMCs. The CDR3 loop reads CASSYAGGDRYGYTF. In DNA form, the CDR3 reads TGTGCCAGCAGTTATGCAGGGGGCGATCGGTATGGCTACACCTTC.